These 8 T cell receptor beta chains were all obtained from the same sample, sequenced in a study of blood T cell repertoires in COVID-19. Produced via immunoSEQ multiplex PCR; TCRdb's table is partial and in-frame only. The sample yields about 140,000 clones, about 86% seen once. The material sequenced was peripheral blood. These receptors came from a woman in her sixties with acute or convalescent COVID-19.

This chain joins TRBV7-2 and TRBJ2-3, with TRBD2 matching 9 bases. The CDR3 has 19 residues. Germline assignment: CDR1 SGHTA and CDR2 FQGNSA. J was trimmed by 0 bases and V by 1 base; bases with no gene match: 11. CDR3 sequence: CASSLGLAGTYSSTDTQYF. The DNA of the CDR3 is TGTGCCAGCAGCTTAGGGCTAGCGGGGACCTATTCTAGCACAGATACGCAGTATTTT.

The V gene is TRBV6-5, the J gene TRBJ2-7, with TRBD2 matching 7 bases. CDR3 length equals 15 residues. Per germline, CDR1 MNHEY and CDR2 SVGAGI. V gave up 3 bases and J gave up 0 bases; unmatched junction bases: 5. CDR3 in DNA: TGTGCCAGCAGTTATGGGCGGGGGAACTCCTACGAGCAGTACTTC. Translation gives CASSYGRGNSYEQYF.

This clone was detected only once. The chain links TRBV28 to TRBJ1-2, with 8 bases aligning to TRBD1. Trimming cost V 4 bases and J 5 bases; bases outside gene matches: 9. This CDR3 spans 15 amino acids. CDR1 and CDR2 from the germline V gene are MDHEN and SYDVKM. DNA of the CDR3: TGTGCCAGCAGTTCTCTATGGACAGGGTGGTATGGCTACACCTTC. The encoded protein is CASSSLWTGWYGYTF.

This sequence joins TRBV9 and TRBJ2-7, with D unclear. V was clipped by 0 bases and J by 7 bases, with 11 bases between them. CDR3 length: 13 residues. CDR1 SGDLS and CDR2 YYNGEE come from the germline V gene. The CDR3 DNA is TGTGCCAGCAGCGTAGCTCCAGGAAGGGAGCAGTACTTC. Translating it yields CASSVAPGREQYF.

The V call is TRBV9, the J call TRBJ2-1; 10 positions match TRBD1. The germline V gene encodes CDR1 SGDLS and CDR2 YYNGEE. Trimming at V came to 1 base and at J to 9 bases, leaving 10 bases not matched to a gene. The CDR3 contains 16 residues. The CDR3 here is CASSVNIDRGRLEQFF. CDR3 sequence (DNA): TGTGCCAGCAGCGTAAACATCGACAGGGGGCGGCTTGAGCAGTTCTTC.

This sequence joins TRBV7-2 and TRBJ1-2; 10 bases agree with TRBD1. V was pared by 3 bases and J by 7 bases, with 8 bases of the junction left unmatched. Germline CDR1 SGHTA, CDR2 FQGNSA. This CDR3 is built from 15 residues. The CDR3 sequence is CASSFGQGVVGGYTF. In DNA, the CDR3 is TGTGCCAGCAGCTTCGGACAGGGGGTTGTAGGTGGCTACACCTTC.

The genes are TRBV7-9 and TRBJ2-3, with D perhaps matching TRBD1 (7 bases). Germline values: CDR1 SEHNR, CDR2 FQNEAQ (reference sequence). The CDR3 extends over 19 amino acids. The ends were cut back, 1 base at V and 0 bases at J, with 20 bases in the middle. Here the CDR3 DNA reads TGTGCCAGCAGCTTAGGGTCAGGGGGGCAGGCCCTAAGCACAGATACGCAGTATTTT. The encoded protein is CASSLGSGGQALSTDTQYF.

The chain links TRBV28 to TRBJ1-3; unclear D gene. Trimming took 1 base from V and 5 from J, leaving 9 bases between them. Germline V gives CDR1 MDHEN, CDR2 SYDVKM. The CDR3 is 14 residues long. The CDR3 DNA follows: TGTGCCAGCAGTTTATCGGGTTCTCGAAACACCATATATTTT. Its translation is CASSLSGSRNTIYF.